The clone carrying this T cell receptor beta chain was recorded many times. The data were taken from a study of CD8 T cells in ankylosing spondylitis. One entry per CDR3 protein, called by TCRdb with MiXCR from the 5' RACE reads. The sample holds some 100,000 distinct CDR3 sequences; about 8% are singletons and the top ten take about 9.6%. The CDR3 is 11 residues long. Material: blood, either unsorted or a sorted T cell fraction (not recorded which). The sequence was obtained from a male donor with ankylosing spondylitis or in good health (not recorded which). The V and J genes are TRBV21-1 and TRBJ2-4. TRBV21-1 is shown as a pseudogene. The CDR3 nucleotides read TGTGCCAGCAGCCTTCGACACGAAAGGAACTTC. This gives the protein CASSLRHERNF.